Presented here are 28 T cell receptor beta chains from one specimen sequenced in a study of T cells in Graves' hyperthyroidism and ophthalmopathy. From RNA transcripts, TCR beta CDR3 regions were amplified. When the TCR CDR3 underwent first-round RT-PCR, the HTBI primer set was used. MiXCR, run by TCRdb on the multiplex PCR reads, gives a single entry per CDR3 protein. In the table there are about 720,000 distinct CDR3 sequences, about a sixth of which are singletons. Sequenced input: blood. These receptor sequences come from a man aged 18 to 35 with Graves' hyperthyroidism.

The gene calls are TRBV7-8 and TRBJ1-5, with unresolved D. The CDR3 extends over 13 amino acids. V lost 5 bases, J lost 4 bases, and 9 bases lay in between. The V gene's germline CDR1 is SGHVS and CDR2 FQNEAQ. The CDR3 region is CASSAERNQPQHF. In nucleotides, the CDR3 is TGTGCCAGCAGCGCCGAGCGGAATCAGCCCCAGCATTTT.

This clonotype appeared a few times. The chain recombines TRBV20-1 with TRBJ2-7; no clear D gene. CDR1 and CDR2 (germline): DFQATT, SNEGSKA (reference sequence). The CDR3 loop spans 12 amino acids. Trimming took 3 bases from V and 5 from J, leaving 11 bases between them. This CDR3 reads CSASVTSDEQYF. The DNA of the CDR3 is TGCAGTGCTAGCGTCACCAGTGACGAGCAGTACTTC.

This clonotype has more than one count but fewer than ten. The V call is TRBV11-1, the J call TRBJ2-7, with a tentative D call TRBD1 (6 bases). Germline CDR1 SGHAT, CDR2 FQDESV (reference sequence). The ends were cut back, 2 bases at V and 3 bases at J, with 14 bases in the middle. The CDR3 is 15 residues long. The CDR3 loop reads CASSLRDTGNYEQYF. CDR3 coding DNA: TGTGCCAGCAGCTTAAGGGACACCGGGAACTACGAGCAGTACTTC.

The V and J genes are TRBV20-1 and TRBJ1-2; 8 bases align to TRBD1. This CDR3 comprises 14 residues. V gave up 6 bases and J gave up 4 bases; unmatched junction bases: 10. Germline V CDR1 and CDR2: DFQATT, SNEGSKA (reference sequence). CDR3 nucleotide sequence: TGCAGTGCCGCCATCCTTGGGACAGGCTATGGCTACACCTTC. Amino acid sequence: CSAAILGTGYGYTF.

Concerning this clonotype itself: The CDR3 does not end in the conserved phenylalanine or tryptophan, so this is likely a read error. This rearrangement joins TRBV18 to TRBJ2-7, with 11 positions matching TRBD1. This CDR3 contains 14 residues. J gave up 6 bases and V 4 bases, and 5 bases lay outside the gene matches. Germline values: CDR1 KGHSH, CDR2 LQKENI. The CDR3 bases are TGTGCCAGCTCACACGCCGGACAGGGGGCCGAGCAGTACTAC. It specifies CASSHAGQGAEQYY.

The chain carries TRBV5-1 and TRBJ1-2; 9 bases agree with TRBD1. The CDR3 extends over 13 amino acids. V lost 3 bases to trimming and J lost 6 bases; unmatched junction nucleotides: 3. Germline CDR1 SGHRS, CDR2 YFSETQ. CDR3 region: CASSWTGVNGYTF. CDR3 sequence (DNA): TGCGCCAGCAGCTGGACAGGGGTTAATGGCTACACCTTC.

This clonotype was seen only a few times. The V call is TRBV15, the J call TRBJ2-4; 7 nucleotides align to TRBD2. This CDR3 has 15 residues. Germline trimming cut 1 base from V and 7 bases from J; bases unmatched to any gene: 7. Germline V gives CDR1 LNHNV, CDR2 YYDKDF (reference sequence). The CDR3 is CATSRAGEGRNIQYF. The CDR3 DNA follows: TGTGCCACCAGCAGAGCGGGGGAGGGCCGGAACATTCAGTACTTC.

This clonotype was counted ten times or more. One junction end disagrees with the germline gene, perhaps due to a read error. The chain has TRBV20-1 and TRBJ2-5; 10 bases match TRBD2. The CDR3 loop spans 14 amino acids. CDR1 is DFQATT and CDR2 is SNEGSKA in the germline V gene (reference sequence). CDR3 sequence reads: CSAREGTSVETQYF. The CDR3 nucleotides are TGCAGTGCTCGAGAAGGGACTAGCGTAGAGACCCAGTACTTC.

There are a few counts of this clonotype. J is TRBJ1-2 and V is TRBV5-4; 8 bases align to TRBD1. V trimming: 4 bases; J trimming: 4 bases; junction bases outside the gene matches: 6. The CDR3 has 14 residues. Per the germline V gene, CDR1 is SGHNT and CDR2 is YYREEE (reference sequence). CDR3 DNA: TGTGCCAGCAGCGCACAACAGGGGGTCTATGGCTACACCTTC. Amino acid sequence: CASSAQQGVYGYTF.

The V and J genes are TRBV18 and TRBJ1-2; a possible D gene is TRBD1 (5 bases). Germline V CDR1 and CDR2: KGHSH, LQKENI. With 4 bases removed from V and 5 bases from J, the gap between germline ends came to 14 bases. The CDR3 spans 14 residues. As DNA, the CDR3 is TGTGCCAGCTCACGTACGTCGGACACTTATGGCTACACCTTC. Amino acids: CASSRTSDTYGYTF.

This clonotype was seen repeatedly, ten times or more. This sequence joins TRBV10-3 and TRBJ2-7, with 8 bases lining up with TRBD1. The CDR3 extends over 14 amino acids. V lost 11 bases to trimming and J lost 0 bases; unmatched junction nucleotides: 9. CDR1 is ENHRY and CDR2 is SYGVKD in the germline V gene. The CDR3 spells CASGGTGNSYEQYF. For the CDR3, the DNA is TGTGCCTCTGGAGGGACAGGTAACTCCTACGAGCAGTACTTC.

V and J are TRBV12-3 or TRBV12-4 and TRBJ2-7; 8 bases are a match to TRBD2. V gave up 6 bases and J gave up 6 bases; unmatched junction bases: 7. This CDR3 contains 13 residues. CDR3 protein: CASSDGGGREQYF. DNA of the CDR3: TGTGCCAGCAGCGACGGGGGGGGGCGCGAGCAGTACTTC.

J is TRBJ2-5 and V is TRBV24-1, with 12 bases aligning to TRBD2. V shed 3 bases and J 5 bases; nucleotides not matched to a gene: 6. The CDR3 spans 16 residues. Looked up from germline, CDR1 is KGHDR and CDR2 is SFDVKD. CDR3 bases: TGTGCCACCAGTGATCCTACTAGCGGGAGGAGGGAGACCCAGTACTTC. Protein sequence: CATSDPTSGRRETQYF.

Ten or more counts support this clonotype. The V and J genes are TRBV11-2 and TRBJ2-7; 9 positions match TRBD1. V shed 4 bases and J 3 bases; nucleotides not matched to a gene: 7. This CDR3 is 15 amino acids long. In germline, CDR1 is SGHAT, CDR2 FQNNGV. For the CDR3, the DNA is TGTGCCAGCAGCTCGCACCGGGACAGGGTCTACGAGCAGTACTTC. Translated: CASSSHRDRVYEQYF.

The genes are TRBV9 and TRBJ2-1; TRBD2 matches at 7 bases. The CDR3 is made up of 16 amino acids. The germline gives CDR1 SGDLS, CDR2 YYNGEE. Losses at the gene ends were 0 bases for V and 8 bases for J; bases not matched to a gene: 11. The DNA of the CDR3 is TGTGCCAGCAGCGTAGGAGGCGGGAGAGGGTTGGATGAGCAGTTCTTC. It yields the protein CASSVGGGRGLDEQFF.

This clonotype was seen ten or more times. The genes are TRBV29-1 and TRBJ2-1; D is undetermined. Trimming left V 4 bases short and J 4 bases short, with 11 bases between. CDR3 size: 13 residues. The V gene's germline CDR1 is SQVTM and CDR2 ANQGSEA. The CDR3 DNA reads TGCAGCGTTGGGCAACCCAATTACAATGAGCAGTTCTTC. Protein sequence: CSVGQPNYNEQFF.

This clonotype was found a few times. The rearrangement links TRBV7-9 to TRBJ1-6; the D gene is possibly TRBD1 (5 bases). This CDR3 contains 15 residues. Germline CDR1 is SEHNR and CDR2 is FQNEAQ (reference sequence). The V and J ends lost 5 bases and 8 bases respectively, with 16 bases between them. The CDR3 sequence is CASSLTRGPDSPLHF. The CDR3 region has the DNA TGTGCCAGCAGCCTCACGAGGGGACCAGATTCACCCCTCCACTTT. The full variable domain, its missing parts supplied by reference TRBV7-9 and TRBJ1-6, is DTGVSQNPRHKITKRGQNVTFRCDPISEHNRLYWYRQTLGQGPEFLTYFQNEAQLEKSRLLSDRFSAERPKGSFSTLEIQRTEQGDSAMYLCASSLTRGPDSPLHFGNGTRLTVT.

The V and J genes are TRBV12-3 or TRBV12-4 and TRBJ2-5; D remains unclear. Deletions cut 5 bases from V and 13 bases from J, with 14 bases between. CDR3 size: 11 residues. The CDR3 nucleotides are TGTGCCAGCAGTGTAGGACCTAGTTTGTACTTC. Translation: CASSVGPSLYF.

This clonotype was recorded a few times. The genes are TRBV20-1 and TRBJ2-5; 7 bases align to TRBD2. V lost 5 bases to trimming and J lost 4 bases; unmatched junction nucleotides: 4. CDR1 and CDR2 from the germline V gene are DFQATT and SNEGSKA (reference sequence). The CDR3 sequence is 12 residues long. The CDR3 reads CSASSGLETQYF. The CDR3 bases are TGCAGTGCTTCTAGCGGATTAGAGACCCAGTACTTC.

This clonotype has only a few counts. V usage is TRBV6-2 or TRBV6-3 and J usage is TRBJ1-3, with D hard to call. Per germline, CDR1 MNHEY and CDR2 SVGEGT. V gave up 2 bases and J gave up 2 bases, with 4 bases separating them. This CDR3 spans 13 amino acids. CDR3 in amino acids: CASSYHAGNTIYF. The CDR3, as DNA: TGTGCCAGCAGTTACCATGCTGGAAACACCATATATTTT.

This clonotype was counted ten times or more. The chain couples TRBV30 to TRBJ1-1; the match to TRBD1 covers 10 bases. The J segment lost 5 bases and the V segment lost 4 bases, leaving 7 bases of the junction unmatched. This CDR3 region has 14 residues. Germline V gene lookup returns CDR1 GTSNPN and CDR2 SVGIG (reference sequence). This CDR3 reads CAWTDRGQGTEAFF. The DNA of the CDR3 is TGTGCCTGGACAGACAGGGGGCAAGGAACTGAAGCTTTCTTT.

Turning to this clonotype: A read error may explain this, as a much larger clone is one base away. The J gene is TRBJ2-7, the V gene TRBV7-2; TRBD1 might be the D (6 bases). The assigned J gene may be wrong: the sequence end matches TRBJ2-1 better. The CDR3 totals 14 residues. The germline gives CDR1 SGHTA, CDR2 FQGNSA. The CDR3 nucleotides are TGTGCCCCCCTCCGAGGGGGTCTTTATCACGAGCAGTTCTTC. Translated, it gives CAPLRGGLYHEQFF.

This clonotype was seen repeatedly, ten times or more. The genes are TRBV7-8 and TRBJ2-2, with 7 positions matching TRBD2. V gave up 1 base and J gave up 2 bases; unmatched junction bases: 4. Germline CDR1 SGHVS, CDR2 FQNEAQ. The CDR3 contains 16 residues. The CDR3 is CASSLVPAGNTGELFF. CDR3 bases: TGTGCCAGCAGCTTAGTTCCAGCGGGAAACACCGGGGAGCTGTTTTTT.

This clonotype was found many times. This chain uses TRBV12-3 or TRBV12-4 with TRBJ2-7; 8 bases are shared with TRBD1. CDR3 size: 14 residues. V trimming: 6 bases; J trimming: 3 bases; junction bases outside the gene matches: 7. CDR3 residues: CASSYGQGIYEQYF. CDR3 nucleotides: TGTGCCAGCAGCTACGGACAGGGAATCTACGAGCAGTACTTC.

This clonotype was seen ten or more times. The CDR3 region is CASSLGRTDTQYF. For the CDR3, the DNA is TGTGCCAGCAGCTTAGGCCGCACAGATACGCAGTATTTT. The chain combines TRBV7-2 with TRBJ2-3; D gene uncertain. Germline V gene data show CDR1 as SGHTA and CDR2 as FQGNSA. The CDR3 consists of 13 residues. V was cut by 1 base and J by 1 base, with 3 bases left in between. Using reference TRBV7-2 and TRBJ2-3 for the parts outside the CDR3, the full variable domain is GAGVSQSPSNKVTEKGKDVELRCDPISGHTALYWYRQSLGQGLEFLIYFQGNSAPDKSGLPSDRFSAERTGGSVSTLTIQRTQQEDSAVYLCASSLGRTDTQYFGPGTRLTVL.

V gene TRBV27 combines with J gene TRBJ1-1; TRBD1 is a possible D gene (6 bases). The germline V gene has CDR1 MNHEY and CDR2 SMNVEV (reference sequence). The germline V and J ends were trimmed by 6 bases and 1 base, with 15 bases remaining between them. CDR3 length: 15 residues. The CDR3 sequence: CASRSPGTSNTEAFF. The CDR3 coding sequence is TGTGCCAGCAGGTCGCCTGGGACATCGAACACTGAAGCTTTCTTT.

The chain joins TRBV29-1 to TRBJ2-1, with D tentatively TRBD2 (5 bases). Germline V gives CDR1 SQVTM, CDR2 ANQGSEA. This CDR3 region has 14 residues. The V end lost 7 bases, the J end lost 2 bases, and 15 bases lay between the germline ends. CDR3 in amino acids: CSGSGYGAYNEQFF. The CDR3 DNA reads TGCAGCGGGTCAGGCTACGGGGCCTACAATGAGCAGTTCTTC.

The sample holds a few counts of this clonotype. This chain connects TRBV20-1 to TRBJ2-7; D may be TRBD2 (5 bases). V was cut by 0 bases and J by 2 bases, with 14 bases left in between. Germline V gives CDR1 DFQATT, CDR2 SNEGSKA (reference sequence). The CDR3 has 15 residues. The CDR3 DNA sequence: TGCAGTGCTAGAGATAGGGAGATCAACCCCTACGAGCAGTACTTC. It encodes CSARDREINPYEQYF.